This entry lists 24 T cell receptor beta chains sequenced from one sample in a study of response to subunit inactivated influenza vaccine. TCRdb reanalysed the RT-PCR reads using MiXCR and keeps one entry per CDR3 protein. The sample holds fewer than 600,000 distinct CDR3 sequences, approximately 6.9% seen once. The sequencing here drew on PBMCs from blood, taken around 25 months after vaccination. The receptors derive from a man between 50 and 70 years old who received an inactivated influenza vaccine.

The rearrangement joins TRBV12-3 or TRBV12-4 to TRBJ1-1; possibly TRBD1 for D (5 bases). The V and J ends lost 0 bases and 4 bases respectively, with 9 bases between them. There are 14 residues in the CDR3. CDR3 sequence: CASSLALGGTEAFF. CDR3 in DNA: TGTGCCAGCAGTTTAGCGCTTGGGGGCACTGAAGCTTTCTTT.

This clonotype was found a few times. The chain is built from TRBV20-1 and TRBJ2-3; D not certain. CDR3 size: 15 residues. V dropped 4 bases and J dropped 0 bases, with 14 bases sitting between them. In germline, CDR1 is DFQATT, CDR2 SNEGSKA (reference sequence). In DNA, the CDR3 is TGCAGTGCTATCCCGGCAGCCCCTAGCACAGATACGCAGTATTTT. Its translation is CSAIPAAPSTDTQYF.

This clonotype was picked up many times. The V gene is TRBV28, the J gene TRBJ1-1; D gene ambiguous. Per the germline V gene, CDR1 is MDHEN and CDR2 is SYDVKM. The CDR3 consists of 14 residues. Trimming stripped 0 bases from V and 2 bases from J, with 7 bases between. CDR3 amino acids: CASSLWPANTEAFF. The CDR3, as DNA: TGTGCCAGCAGTTTATGGCCGGCAAACACTGAAGCTTTCTTT. Variable domain in full (rest from reference TRBV28 and TRBJ1-1): DVKVTQSSRYLVKRTGEKVFLECVQDMDHENMFWYRQDPGLGLRLIYFSYDVKMKEKGDIPEGYSVSREKKERFSLILESASTNQTSMYLCASSLWPANTEAFFGQGTRLTVV.

At least ten counts were recorded for this clonotype. Here the CDR3 DNA reads TGTGCCAGCAGTCCGGACAGGGAAACTGAAGCTTTCTTT. Translated, it gives CASSPDRETEAFF. The J gene is TRBJ1-1, the V gene TRBV7-3; 8 nucleotides line up with TRBD1. Germline V gene data show CDR1 as SGHTA and CDR2 as FQGTGA. This CDR3 has 13 residues. V was pared by 6 bases and J by 5 bases, with 5 bases of the junction left unmatched.

This clonotype was seen ten or more times. V gene TRBV5-1 combines with J gene TRBJ1-4, with 10 positions matching TRBD1. V lost 3 bases, J lost 8 bases, and 7 bases stayed unmatched. The CDR3 has 15 residues. CDR1 SGHRS and CDR2 YFSETQ come from the germline V gene. This CDR3 is CASSSRTGGNEKLFF. The CDR3 DNA is TGCGCCAGCAGCTCGAGGACAGGGGGAAACGAAAAACTGTTTTTT.

The chain recombines TRBV5-5 with TRBJ2-2; TRBD2 matches 11 bases. The CDR3 has 16 residues. V was clipped by 8 bases and J by 0 bases; unmatched bases: 6. Germline values: CDR1 SGHKS, CDR2 YYEKEE (reference sequence). Here the CDR3 DNA reads TGTGCCAGGGGCCCGGGACTAGCGGCGAACACCGGGGAGCTGTTTTTT. It is translated as CARGPGLAANTGELFF.

This clonotype occurred many times. The rearrangement joins TRBV6-5 to TRBJ2-1; no firm D call. CDR1 is MNHEY, CDR2 SVGAGI, per germline. V lost 0 bases and J 5 bases, leaving 5 bases between the germline ends. The CDR3 loop spans 13 amino acids. In DNA form, the CDR3 reads TGTGCCAGCAGTTACTCACAGAACAATGAGCAGTTCTTC. Protein: CASSYSQNNEQFF.

In its sample, this clonotype was seen a few times. This chain uses TRBV6-1 with TRBJ1-1; the match to TRBD1 covers 8 bases. CDR3 length: 14 amino acids. V trimming: 6 bases; J trimming: 4 bases; junction bases outside the gene matches: 7. The V gene's germline CDR1 is MNHNS and CDR2 SASEGT. The CDR3 nucleotides are TGTGCCAGCAGCCCAGGGGGCGCGGGCACTGAAGCTTTCTTT. Translating it yields CASSPGGAGTEAFF.

This clonotype was detected only a few times. The chain has TRBV7-9 and TRBJ2-7; D uncertain. Trimming cost V 5 bases and J 2 bases, with 13 bases left between them. The CDR3 covers 14 residues. Germline CDR1 reads SEHNR; CDR2 reads FQNEAQ (reference sequence). CDR3 DNA: TGTGCCAGCAGCCCCGGATTGACCCCCTACGAGCAGTACTTC. Its protein is CASSPGLTPYEQYF.

This clonotype was seen only a few times. V gene TRBV12-3 or TRBV12-4 combines with J gene TRBJ1-5; perhaps TRBD1 as D (6 bases). This CDR3 region has 13 residues. The V end lost 6 bases, the J end lost 11 bases, and 17 bases lay between the germline ends. In DNA form, the CDR3 reads TGTGCCAGCAGGGCCCCGGGGGCCGGGGCCCAGCATTTT. Protein sequence: CASRAPGAGAQHF.

V is TRBV4-1 and J is TRBJ1-4; 7 nucleotides match TRBD1. CDR1 and CDR2 (germline): MGHRA, YSYEKL. The CDR3 loop spans 16 amino acids. V was clipped by 4 bases and J by 0 bases; unmatched bases: 5. The CDR3 DNA sequence: TGCGCCAGCAGCCGCGCAGGGGGATCAACTAATGAAAAACTGTTTTTT. Amino acid sequence: CASSRAGGSTNEKLFF.

The chain links TRBV14 to TRBJ2-1; 10 nucleotides agree with TRBD2. The CDR3 spans 16 residues. V dropped 5 bases and J dropped 6; count of bases not matched to a gene: 10. Germline CDR1 SGHDN, CDR2 FVKESK. The CDR3 spells CASSEGLATYLNEQFF. CDR3 in DNA: TGTGCCAGCAGCGAGGGACTAGCGACGTACCTCAATGAGCAGTTCTTC. Full variable domain (remainder filled in from reference TRBV14 and TRBJ2-1): EAGVTQFPSHSVIEKGQTVTLRCDPISGHDNLYWYRRVMGKEIKFLLHFVKESKQDESGMPNNRFLAERTGGTYSTLKVQPAELEDSGVYFCASSEGLATYLNEQFFGPGTRLTVL.

The chain recombines TRBV14 with TRBJ2-2; TRBD2 agrees at 7 bases. CDR3 length: 14 amino acids. The V gene end was trimmed by 6 bases and the J gene end by 4 bases; junction bases not matched to a gene: 5. Per the germline V gene, CDR1 is SGHDN and CDR2 is FVKESK. CDR3 sequence reads: CASRAGGTTGELFF. The CDR3 DNA reads TGTGCCAGCAGAGCCGGGGGGACCACCGGGGAGCTGTTTTTT.

The rearrangement joins TRBV11-2 to TRBJ2-1; 7 nucleotides line up with TRBD2. Germline V gives CDR1 SGHAT, CDR2 FQNNGV. V dropped 1 base and J dropped 10; count of bases not matched to a gene: 7. The CDR3 runs to 14 residues. CDR3 protein: CASSLGGAGAEQFF. The CDR3 DNA is TGTGCCAGCAGCTTAGGCGGGGCGGGAGCCGAGCAGTTCTTC.

The table lists this clonotype with a few counts. The chain has TRBV9 and TRBJ1-4, with D possibly being TRBD1 (5 bases). This CDR3 spans 14 amino acids. V was clipped by 3 bases and J by 8 bases, with 14 bases between them. The V gene's germline CDR1 is SGDLS and CDR2 YYNGEE. The CDR3 DNA reads TGTGCCAGCAGCGCGGGGGGAGGCGGAGAAAAACTGTTTTTT. It specifies CASSAGGGGEKLFF.

There are many counts of this clonotype. The rearrangement joins TRBV5-1 to TRBJ1-6; D ambiguous. This CDR3 has 13 residues. Germline V gives CDR1 SGHRS, CDR2 YFSETQ. Deletions cut 1 base from V and 7 bases from J, with 6 bases between. CDR3 nucleotide sequence: TGCGCCAGCAGCTTGACAGCCAATTCACCCCTCCACTTT. Translation gives CASSLTANSPLHF.

This clonotype has more than one count but fewer than ten. J is TRBJ1-1 and V is TRBV28; possible D gene TRBD1, 6 bases. Trimming stripped 3 bases from V and 3 bases from J, with 14 bases between. The CDR3 consists of 15 residues. Germline loops: CDR1 MDHEN, CDR2 SYDVKM. The CDR3 protein is CASSFPTGGDTEAFF. CDR3 DNA: TGTGCCAGCAGTTTTCCGACAGGCGGGGACACTGAAGCTTTCTTT.

The V gene is TRBV15, the J gene TRBJ1-5, with no clear D. This CDR3 has 11 residues. CDR1 is LNHNV and CDR2 is YYDKDF in the germline V gene (reference sequence). Trimming pared 5 bases from V and 5 bases from J, leaving 4 bases between. The CDR3 sequence is CATSWDQPQHF. The CDR3 region has the DNA TGTGCCACCAGCTGGGATCAGCCCCAGCATTTT.

The chain carries TRBV24-1 and TRBJ2-7; D perhaps matches TRBD2 (6 bases). The V end lost 3 bases, the J end lost 2 bases, and 10 bases lay between the germline ends. CDR3 length: 14 amino acids. CDR1 is KGHDR and CDR2 is SFDVKD in the germline V gene. The CDR3 DNA sequence: TGTGCCACCAGTGATAATGGCGGGACCTACGAGCAGTACTTC. It translates to CATSDNGGTYEQYF.

This clonotype was recorded a few times. The chain couples TRBV7-9 to TRBJ2-1, with D maybe TRBD2 (6 bases). The germline gives CDR1 SEHNR, CDR2 FQNEAQ (reference sequence). The CDR3 is 13 residues long. The CDR3 protein is CANRAGAVGEQFF. CDR3 nucleotide sequence: TGTGCGAACCGAGCGGGCGCAGTCGGTGAGCAGTTCTTC.

In this sample, this clonotype turned up many times. The chain combines TRBV12-3 or TRBV12-4 with TRBJ1-5; D uncertain. The CDR3 loop spans 16 amino acids. Trimming pared 3 bases from V and 2 bases from J, leaving 14 bases between. The CDR3 region is CASSFTGGGGNQPQHF. The DNA for the CDR3 is TGTGCCAGCAGTTTCACGGGCGGAGGCGGCAATCAGCCCCAGCATTTT.

V and J are TRBV2 and TRBJ2-1; a weak D match, TRBD1 (6 bases). Germline values: CDR1 SNHLY, CDR2 FYNNEI. The CDR3 covers 15 residues. Trimming cost V 5 bases and J 0 bases, with 11 bases left between them. CDR3 sequence (DNA): TGTGCCAGCAGTCGGACAGAAAGCTCCTACAATGAGCAGTTCTTC. Amino acid sequence: CASSRTESSYNEQFF.

This chain links TRBV27 with TRBJ2-3; tentatively, D is TRBD2 (6 bases). V lost 0 bases and J 4 bases, leaving 8 bases between the germline ends. Germline CDR1 MNHEY, CDR2 SMNVEV (reference sequence). CDR3 length: 14 amino acids. DNA for the CDR3: TGTGCCAGCAGTTTATCCAGACTAGCAGATACGCAGTATTTT. As protein: CASSLSRLADTQYF.

This chain joins TRBV7-9 and TRBJ2-4; 7 bases match TRBD1. This CDR3 spans 14 amino acids. J gave up 1 base and V 5 bases, and 2 bases lay outside the gene matches. Germline V lookup: CDR1 SEHNR, CDR2 FQNEAQ (reference sequence). CDR3 in DNA: TGTGCCAGCAGCCAGACAGGGGCCAAAAACATTCAGTACTTC. Its translation: CASSQTGAKNIQYF.